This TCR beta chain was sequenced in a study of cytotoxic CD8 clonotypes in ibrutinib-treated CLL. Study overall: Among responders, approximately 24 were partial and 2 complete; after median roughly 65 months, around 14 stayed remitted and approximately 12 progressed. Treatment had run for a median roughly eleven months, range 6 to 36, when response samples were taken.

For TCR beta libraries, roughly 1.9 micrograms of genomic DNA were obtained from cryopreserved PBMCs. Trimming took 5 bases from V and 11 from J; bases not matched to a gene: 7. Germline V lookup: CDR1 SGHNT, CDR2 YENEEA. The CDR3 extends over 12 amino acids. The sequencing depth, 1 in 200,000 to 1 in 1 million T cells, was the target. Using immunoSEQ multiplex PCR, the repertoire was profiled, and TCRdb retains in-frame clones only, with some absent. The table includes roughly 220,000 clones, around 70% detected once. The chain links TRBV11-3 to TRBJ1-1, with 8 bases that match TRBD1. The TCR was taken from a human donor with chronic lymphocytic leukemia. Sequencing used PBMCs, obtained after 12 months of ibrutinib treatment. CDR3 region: CASSIGQGSAFF. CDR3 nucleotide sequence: TGTGCCAGCAGCATTGGACAGGGTTCGGCTTTCTTT.